Listed here is a single T cell receptor (beta chain). Antigen unknown. Assay: immunoSEQ multiplex PCR; the TCRdb copy retains only in-frame clones and omits some. The sample carries around 25,000 clones, approximately 88% recorded once. This sample was taken from a study of PD-1 blockade in mismatch repair-deficient tumors. This CDR3 has 15 residues. Germline CDR1 and CDR2: SGHNT and YYREEE (reference sequence). V dropped 5 bases and J dropped 3 bases, with 17 bases sitting between them. Mismatch repair deficiency was confirmed in all patients, by PCR or immunohistochemistry. The TCR-sequenced patients were three responders to pembrolizumab. Whole-study findings and limits: After pembrolizumab, tumor-resident clones rose rapidly, then generally contracted before radiologic responses.

This rearrangement joins TRBV5-4 to TRBJ1-1, with D possibly TRBD1 on 5 matching bases. The sample in question was PBMCs, obtained before pembrolizumab treatment. This TCR came from an adult with mismatch repair-deficient cancer. The CDR3 sequence: CASRIGGEGHTEAFF. DNA for the CDR3: TGTGCCAGCAGAATCGGGGGGGAGGGGCACACTGAAGCTTTCTTT.